A selection of T cell receptor beta chains follows, all from one sample in a study of blood T cell repertoires in COVID-19. The data were produced by immunoSEQ multiplex PCR, yet TCRdb's version contains in-frame clones alone and is incomplete. The sample carries under 200,000 clones, roughly 89% recorded once. Sequencing was done on a sample of peripheral blood. The receptors shown here come from a woman aged 60 to 75 who had recovered from COVID-19. CDR3s include the opening cysteine and the closing phenylalanine or tryptophan. D genes are given only for firm matches. A row's size may be missing; if present it is once, few, many or a size class.

clone size: NA; D gene: NA; V gene: TRBV6-2/TRBV6-3; J gene: TRBJ1-6; CDR3 protein: CASSYSSIGQRMSPLHF; CDR3 DNA: TGTGCCAGCAGTTACTCGAGTATAGGACAAAGAATGTCACCCCTCCACTTT
clone size: NA; D gene: TRBD2; V gene: TRBV7-8; J gene: TRBJ2-3; CDR3 protein: CASSLARGGAGTDTQYF; CDR3 DNA: TGTGCCAGCAGCTTAGCCCGGGGGGGGGCCGGAACAGATACGCAGTATTTT
clone size: NA; D gene: TRBD2; V gene: TRBV2; J gene: TRBJ2-3; CDR3 protein: CASSELMRGGQYF; CDR3 DNA: TGTGCCAGCAGTGAATTAATGCGGGGGGGCCAGTATTTT
clone size: NA; D gene: TRBD1; V gene: TRBV20-1; J gene: TRBJ2-5; CDR3 protein: CSAPGGETQYF; CDR3 DNA: TGCAGTGCCCCAGGGGGAGAGACCCAGTACTTC
clone size: NA; D gene: NA; V gene: TRBV5-1; J gene: TRBJ2-2; CDR3 protein: CASSLDRTIGELFF; CDR3 DNA: TGCGCCAGCAGCTTGGACAGGACGATAGGGGAGCTGTTTTTT
clone size: NA; D gene: TRBD1; V gene: TRBV6-1; J gene: TRBJ1-5; CDR3 protein: CASSETGTGGINQPQHF; CDR3 DNA: TGTGCCAGCAGCGAAACCGGGACAGGGGGAATCAATCAGCCCCAGCATTTT
clone size: NA; D gene: TRBD1; V gene: TRBV28; J gene: TRBJ1-1; CDR3 protein: CASRTTGAGVNTEAFF; CDR3 DNA: TGTGCCAGCAGAACGACAGGGGCCGGTGTGAACACTGAAGCTTTCTTT
clone size: NA; D gene: NA; V gene: TRBV27; J gene: TRBJ1-5; CDR3 protein: CASSLAAAPLGFPQHF; CDR3 DNA: TGTGCCAGCAGTCTAGCTGCCGCTCCCCTGGGGTTTCCCCAGCATTTT
clone size: NA; D gene: TRBD1; V gene: TRBV6-6; J gene: TRBJ2-1; CDR3 protein: CASSEDRGEQFF; CDR3 DNA: TGTGCCAGCAGTGAGGACAGGGGGGAGCAGTTCTTC
clone size: NA; D gene: TRBD1; V gene: TRBV28; J gene: TRBJ1-2; CDR3 protein: CASSRTGERGYTF; CDR3 DNA: TGTGCCAGCAGTAGGACAGGGGAGCGGGGCTACACCTTC
clone size: NA; D gene: TRBD1; V gene: TRBV5-1; J gene: TRBJ1-2; CDR3 protein: CASSSSPGQSGYTF; CDR3 DNA: TGCGCCAGCAGTTCTAGTCCGGGACAGAGTGGCTACACCTTC
clone size: NA; D gene: NA; V gene: TRBV27; J gene: TRBJ2-7; CDR3 protein: CASRPFGRTGGLEQYF; CDR3 DNA: TGTGCCAGCAGGCCCTTTGGACGGACAGGAGGGTTAGAGCAGTACTTC
clone size: NA; D gene: NA; V gene: TRBV5-5; J gene: TRBJ1-2; CDR3 protein: CASSPGAPQGYYGYTF; CDR3 DNA: TGTGCCAGCAGCCCTGGGGCCCCCCAGGGATACTATGGCTACACCTTC
clone size: few; D gene: NA; V gene: TRBV24-1; J gene: TRBJ2-7; CDR3 protein: CATSGNRQLLKQYF; CDR3 DNA: TGTGCCACCAGTGGTAACCGACAGTTGCTTAAACAGTACTTC
clone size: NA; D gene: NA; V gene: TRBV10-3; J gene: TRBJ1-5; CDR3 protein: CATDGGLQGPNQPQHF; CDR3 DNA: TGTGCCACCGATGGCGGACTTCAGGGGCCCAATCAGCCCCAGCATTTT
clone size: NA; D gene: NA; V gene: TRBV4-3; J gene: TRBJ1-3; CDR3 protein: CASSQERRSGNTIYF; CDR3 DNA: TGCGCCAGCAGCCAAGAGAGAAGGAGTGGAAACACCATATATTTT
clone size: few; D gene: NA; V gene: TRBV7-2; J gene: TRBJ2-1; CDR3 protein: CASSLVGAGFIEQFF; CDR3 DNA: TGTGCCAGCAGCTTAGTAGGGGCAGGGTTCATTGAGCAGTTCTTC
clone size: NA; D gene: NA; V gene: TRBV19; J gene: TRBJ1-5; CDR3 protein: CASTMGRGGQPQHF; CDR3 DNA: TGTGCCAGTACCATGGGTAGGGGCGGACAGCCCCAGCATTTT
clone size: NA; D gene: NA; V gene: TRBV29-1; J gene: TRBJ1-3; CDR3 protein: CSVGPPGNTIYF; CDR3 DNA: TGCAGCGTTGGGCCCCCTGGAAACACCATATATTTT
clone size: NA; D gene: NA; V gene: TRBV11-3; J gene: TRBJ2-3; CDR3 protein: CASPKQTSTDTQYF; CDR3 DNA: TGTGCCAGCCCCAAGCAAACTAGCACAGATACGCAGTATTTT
clone size: once; D gene: NA; V gene: TRBV6-5; J gene: TRBJ1-2; CDR3 protein: CASREGRVYGYTF; CDR3 DNA: TGTGCCAGCAGGGAGGGGAGGGTCTATGGCTACACCTTC
clone size: NA; D gene: TRBD1; V gene: TRBV5-1; J gene: TRBJ1-2; CDR3 protein: CASSLFGGQGQDGYTF; CDR3 DNA: TGCGCCAGCAGCTTGTTTGGAGGACAGGGGCAGGATGGCTACACCTTC
clone size: NA; D gene: NA; V gene: TRBV30; J gene: TRBJ1-1; CDR3 protein: CAWTGRRNTEAFF; CDR3 DNA: TGTGCCTGGACAGGGCGAAGGAACACTGAAGCTTTCTTT
clone size: NA; D gene: TRBD1; V gene: TRBV27; J gene: TRBJ1-5; CDR3 protein: CASNPTGGWGNQPQHF; CDR3 DNA: TGTGCCAGCAATCCGACAGGGGGCTGGGGCAATCAGCCCCAGCATTTT
clone size: NA; D gene: TRBD1; V gene: TRBV24-1; J gene: TRBJ2-2; CDR3 protein: CATSDTTGAGELFF; CDR3 DNA: TGTGCCACCAGTGACACGACAGGGGCCGGGGAGCTGTTTTTT
clone size: NA; D gene: NA; V gene: TRBV13; J gene: TRBJ1-2; CDR3 protein: CASSPRVINYDYTF; CDR3 DNA: TGTGCCAGCAGCCCCAGGGTCATTAACTATGACTACACCTTC
clone size: NA; D gene: NA; V gene: TRBV7-9; J gene: TRBJ1-1; CDR3 protein: CASIEQGNTEAFF; CDR3 DNA: TGTGCCAGCATCGAACAGGGGAACACTGAAGCTTTCTTT
clone size: NA; D gene: NA; V gene: TRBV6-5; J gene: TRBJ2-3; CDR3 protein: CASRGTPGLNTQYF; CDR3 DNA: TGTGCCAGCAGGGGCACCCCAGGGTTGAATACGCAGTATTTT
clone size: NA; D gene: NA; V gene: TRBV4-3; J gene: TRBJ1-3; CDR3 protein: CASSRQSGQSGNTIYF; CDR3 DNA: TGCGCCAGCAGCCGCCAATCCGGACAGTCTGGAAACACCATATATTTT
clone size: once; D gene: TRBD2; V gene: TRBV5-6; J gene: TRBJ2-3; CDR3 protein: CASSLGTSLLTDTQYF; CDR3 DNA: TGTGCCAGCAGCTTGGGGACTAGCCTACTCACAGATACGCAGTATTTT
clone size: NA; D gene: NA; V gene: TRBV20-1; J gene: TRBJ1-6; CDR3 protein: CSASGTDSPLHF; CDR3 DNA: TGCAGTGCTAGTGGCACAGATTCACCCCTCCACTTT
clone size: NA; D gene: NA; V gene: TRBV19; J gene: TRBJ1-6; CDR3 protein: CATSDRAGRRVDNSPLHF; CDR3 DNA: TGTGCCACTTCCGACAGAGCGGGCCGACGTGTCGATAATTCACCCCTCCACTTT
clone size: once; D gene: NA; V gene: TRBV30; J gene: TRBJ1-5; CDR3 protein: CAWSRGSNQPQHF; CDR3 DNA: TGTGCCTGGAGCCGAGGGAGCAATCAGCCCCAGCATTTT
clone size: NA; D gene: NA; V gene: TRBV6-2/TRBV6-3; J gene: TRBJ1-2; CDR3 protein: CASSYSRTGNGYTF; CDR3 DNA: TGTGCCAGCAGTTACTCGAGAACAGGGAATGGCTACACCTTC
clone size: NA; D gene: NA; V gene: TRBV4-1; J gene: TRBJ1-1; CDR3 protein: CASSQDPSFGTEAFF; CDR3 DNA: TGCGCCAGCAGCCAAGATCCGTCCTTCGGCACTGAAGCTTTCTTT
clone size: NA; D gene: TRBD1; V gene: TRBV27; J gene: TRBJ2-5; CDR3 protein: CARKPGQGALETQYF; CDR3 DNA: TGTGCCAGGAAACCGGGACAGGGGGCATTGGAGACCCAGTACTTC
clone size: once; D gene: NA; V gene: TRBV2; J gene: TRBJ1-1; CDR3 protein: CASTREGNTEAFF; CDR3 DNA: TGTGCCAGCACCAGGGAGGGGAACACTGAAGCTTTCTTT
clone size: NA; D gene: TRBD1; V gene: TRBV18; J gene: TRBJ1-4; CDR3 protein: CASSKDRALSEKLFF; CDR3 DNA: TGTGCCAGCTCAAAGGACAGGGCACTGAGTGAAAAACTGTTTTTT
clone size: NA; D gene: NA; V gene: TRBV11-2; J gene: TRBJ2-5; CDR3 protein: CASSLAASYQETQYF; CDR3 DNA: TGTGCCAGCAGCTTAGCTGCGTCCTACCAAGAGACCCAGTACTTC
clone size: NA; D gene: NA; V gene: TRBV19; J gene: TRBJ1-4; CDR3 protein: CASSGLNEKLFF; CDR3 DNA: TGTGCCAGTAGTGGACTCAATGAAAAACTGTTTTTT
clone size: NA; D gene: NA; V gene: TRBV5-5; J gene: TRBJ2-7; CDR3 protein: CASRSPGSLYEQYF; CDR3 DNA: TGTGCCAGCAGATCCCCGGGATCCCTGTACGAGCAGTACTTC
clone size: NA; D gene: NA; V gene: TRBV4-2; J gene: TRBJ1-1; CDR3 protein: CASTAYWGDTEAFF; CDR3 DNA: TGTGCCAGCACCGCTTATTGGGGGGACACTGAAGCTTTCTTT
clone size: NA; D gene: NA; V gene: TRBV6-5; J gene: TRBJ2-2; CDR3 protein: CASSYSRVTGELFF; CDR3 DNA: TGTGCCAGCAGTTACTCGCGGGTCACCGGGGAGCTGTTTTTT
clone size: NA; D gene: NA; V gene: TRBV3-1/TRBV3-2; J gene: TRBJ1-5; CDR3 protein: CASSQDLLNQPQHF; CDR3 DNA: TGTGCCAGCAGCCAAGACCTGCTAAATCAGCCCCAGCATTTT
clone size: NA; D gene: NA; V gene: TRBV5-4; J gene: TRBJ2-1; CDR3 protein: CASSLAGAYNEQFF; CDR3 DNA: TGTGCCAGCAGCTTGGCGGGGGCCTACAATGAGCAGTTCTTC
clone size: once; D gene: NA; V gene: TRBV7-9; J gene: TRBJ1-1; CDR3 protein: CASSPREGEQAFF; CDR3 DNA: TGTGCCAGCAGCCCCCGGGAGGGGGAACAAGCTTTCTTT
clone size: NA; D gene: NA; V gene: TRBV5-1; J gene: TRBJ2-1; CDR3 protein: CASSDDPQGIKFF; CDR3 DNA: TGCGCCAGCAGCGATGACCCTCAGGGAATTAAGTTCTTC
clone size: NA; D gene: NA; V gene: TRBV28; J gene: TRBJ1-4; CDR3 protein: CASSRQVDEKLFF; CDR3 DNA: TGTGCCAGCAGTAGACAGGTGGATGAAAAACTGTTTTTT
clone size: NA; D gene: NA; V gene: TRBV28; J gene: TRBJ1-4; CDR3 protein: CASSLGGGTNEKLFF; CDR3 DNA: TGTGCCAGCAGTTTAGGGGGAGGGACTAATGAAAAACTGTTTTTT
clone size: NA; D gene: TRBD1; V gene: TRBV28; J gene: TRBJ1-2; CDR3 protein: CASSWRQGYGYTF; CDR3 DNA: TGTGCCAGCAGTTGGCGACAGGGGTATGGCTACACCTTC
clone size: NA; D gene: NA; V gene: TRBV5-1; J gene: TRBJ2-1; CDR3 protein: CASSFSDEQFF; CDR3 DNA: TGCGCCAGCAGCTTCTCCGATGAGCAGTTCTTC
clone size: once; D gene: NA; V gene: TRBV4-2; J gene: TRBJ1-1; CDR3 protein: CASSGGIGVREAFF; CDR3 DNA: TGTGCCAGCAGCGGAGGGATCGGGGTGCGGGAAGCTTTCTTT
clone size: NA; D gene: TRBD1; V gene: TRBV18; J gene: TRBJ1-1; CDR3 protein: CASSAQGEGGTEAFF; CDR3 DNA: TGTGCCAGCTCAGCACAGGGGGAAGGGGGAACTGAAGCTTTCTTT
clone size: NA; D gene: TRBD2; V gene: TRBV7-8; J gene: TRBJ2-1; CDR3 protein: CASHIAGPNEQFF; CDR3 DNA: TGTGCCAGTCATATAGCGGGGCCCAATGAGCAGTTCTTC
clone size: NA; D gene: NA; V gene: TRBV19; J gene: TRBJ1-5; CDR3 protein: CASSRTGTSSNQPQHF; CDR3 DNA: TGTGCCAGTAGTAGAACCGGGACTTCTAGCAATCAGCCCCAGCATTTT
clone size: NA; D gene: NA; V gene: TRBV2; J gene: TRBJ1-6; CDR3 protein: CASSEPGGQYSPLHF; CDR3 DNA: TGTGCCAGCAGTGAACCGGGTGGACAGTATTCACCCCTCCACTTT
clone size: once; D gene: TRBD1; V gene: TRBV9; J gene: TRBJ1-4; CDR3 protein: CASSVESGGGEKLFF; CDR3 DNA: TGTGCCAGCAGCGTAGAATCAGGGGGCGGTGAAAAACTGTTTTTT
clone size: NA; D gene: NA; V gene: TRBV18; J gene: TRBJ2-3; CDR3 protein: CASSPGGYTHGVVTQYF; CDR3 DNA: TGTGCCAGCTCACCTGGTGGGTACACGCATGGAGTTGTTACGCAGTATTTT